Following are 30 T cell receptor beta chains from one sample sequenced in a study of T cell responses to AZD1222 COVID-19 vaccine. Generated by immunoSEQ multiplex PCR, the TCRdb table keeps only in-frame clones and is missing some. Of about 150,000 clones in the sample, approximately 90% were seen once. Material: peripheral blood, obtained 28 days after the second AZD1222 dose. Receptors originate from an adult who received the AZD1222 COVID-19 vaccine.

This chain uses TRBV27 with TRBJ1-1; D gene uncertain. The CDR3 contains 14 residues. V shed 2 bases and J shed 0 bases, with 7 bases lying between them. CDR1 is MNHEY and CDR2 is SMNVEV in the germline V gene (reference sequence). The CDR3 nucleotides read TGTGCCAGCAGTTTACAGGTGATGAACACTGAAGCTTTCTTT. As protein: CASSLQVMNTEAFF.

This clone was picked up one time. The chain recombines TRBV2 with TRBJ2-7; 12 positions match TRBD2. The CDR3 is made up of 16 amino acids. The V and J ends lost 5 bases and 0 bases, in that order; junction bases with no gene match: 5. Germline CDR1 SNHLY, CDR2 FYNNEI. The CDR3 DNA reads TGTGCCAGCAGTTCCACTAGCGGGAGGCGCTCCTACGAGCAGTACTTC. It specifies CASSSTSGRRSYEQYF.

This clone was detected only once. The CDR3 DNA reads TGTGCCAGCAGCCGCGGGACAGAACCCACAGATACGCAGTATTTT. Translating gives CASSRGTEPTDTQYF. The V and J genes are TRBV6-5 and TRBJ2-3; possible D gene TRBD1, 7 bases. V was pared by 6 bases and J by 2 bases, with 15 bases between. CDR3 length: 15 residues. Germline CDR1 and CDR2: MNHEY and SVGAGI.

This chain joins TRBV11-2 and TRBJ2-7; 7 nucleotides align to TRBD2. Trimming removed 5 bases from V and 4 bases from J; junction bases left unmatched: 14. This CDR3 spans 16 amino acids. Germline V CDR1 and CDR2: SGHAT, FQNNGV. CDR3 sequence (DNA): TGTGCCAGCAGCATAACCCTAGCGGTCAACTCATACGAGCAGTACTTC. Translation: CASSITLAVNSYEQYF.

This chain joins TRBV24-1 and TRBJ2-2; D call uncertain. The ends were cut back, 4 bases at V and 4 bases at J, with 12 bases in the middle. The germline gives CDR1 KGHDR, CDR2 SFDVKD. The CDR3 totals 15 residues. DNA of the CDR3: TGTGCCACCAGTGACGATGATTGGGGCACCGGGGAGCTGTTTTTT. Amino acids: CATSDDDWGTGELFF.

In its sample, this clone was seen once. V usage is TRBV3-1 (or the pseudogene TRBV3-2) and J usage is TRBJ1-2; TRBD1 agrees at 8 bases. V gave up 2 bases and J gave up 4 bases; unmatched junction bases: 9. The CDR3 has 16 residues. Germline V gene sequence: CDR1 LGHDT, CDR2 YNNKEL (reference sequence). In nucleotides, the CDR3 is TGTGCCAGCAGCCAATCCCGTGGACAGGGATCCTATGGCTACACCTTC. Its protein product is CASSQSRGQGSYGYTF.

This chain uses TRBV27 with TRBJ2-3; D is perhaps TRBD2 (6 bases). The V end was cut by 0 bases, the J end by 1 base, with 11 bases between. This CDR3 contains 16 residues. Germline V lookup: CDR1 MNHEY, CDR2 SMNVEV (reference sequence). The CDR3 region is CASSLSISGRTDTQYF. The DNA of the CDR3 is TGTGCCAGCAGTTTATCGATTAGCGGTCGCACAGATACGCAGTATTTT.

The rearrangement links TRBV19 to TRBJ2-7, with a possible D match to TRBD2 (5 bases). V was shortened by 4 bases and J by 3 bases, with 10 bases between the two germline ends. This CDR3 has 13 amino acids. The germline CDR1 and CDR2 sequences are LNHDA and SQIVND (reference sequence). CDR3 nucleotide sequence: TGTGCCAGTAGTAAGGACTCTTACTACGAGCAGTACTTC. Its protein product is CASSKDSYYEQYF.

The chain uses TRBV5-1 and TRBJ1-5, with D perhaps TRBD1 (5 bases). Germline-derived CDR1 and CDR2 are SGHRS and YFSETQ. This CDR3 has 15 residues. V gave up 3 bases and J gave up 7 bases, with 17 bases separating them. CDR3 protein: CASSSQGEVGQPQHF. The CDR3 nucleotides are TGCGCCAGCAGCTCCCAAGGGGAGGTGGGACAGCCCCAGCATTTT. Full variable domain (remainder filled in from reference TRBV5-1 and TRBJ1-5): KAGVTQTPRYLIKTRGQQVTLSCSPISGHRSVSWYQQTPGQGLQFLFEYFSETQRNKGNFPGRFSGRQFSNSRSEMNVSTLELGDSALYLCASSSQGEVGQPQHFGDGTRLSIL.

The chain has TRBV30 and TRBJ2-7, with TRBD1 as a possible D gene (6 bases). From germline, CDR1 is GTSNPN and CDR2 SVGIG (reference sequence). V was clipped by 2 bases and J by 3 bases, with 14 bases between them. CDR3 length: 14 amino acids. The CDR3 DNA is TGTGCCTGGAGTCCCGGGACAAGACTCTACGAGCAGTACTTC. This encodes CAWSPGTRLYEQYF.

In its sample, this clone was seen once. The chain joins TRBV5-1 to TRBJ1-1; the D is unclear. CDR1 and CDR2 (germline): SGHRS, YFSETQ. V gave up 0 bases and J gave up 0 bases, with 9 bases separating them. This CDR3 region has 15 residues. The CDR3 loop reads CASSLEEQMNTEAFF. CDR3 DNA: TGCGCCAGCAGCTTGGAGGAGCAAATGAACACTGAAGCTTTCTTT.

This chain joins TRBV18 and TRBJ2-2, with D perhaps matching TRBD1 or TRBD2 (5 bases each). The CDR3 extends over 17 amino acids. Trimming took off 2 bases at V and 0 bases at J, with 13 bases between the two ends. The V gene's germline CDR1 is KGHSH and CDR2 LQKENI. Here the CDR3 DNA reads TGTGCCAGCTCACCAGAAGGGGAGACTACGAACACCGGGGAGCTGTTTTTT. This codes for CASSPEGETTNTGELFF.

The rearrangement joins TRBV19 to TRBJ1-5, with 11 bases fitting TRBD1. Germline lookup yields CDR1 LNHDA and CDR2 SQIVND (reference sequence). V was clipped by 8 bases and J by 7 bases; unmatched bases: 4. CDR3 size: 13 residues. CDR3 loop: CASGQGARQPQHF. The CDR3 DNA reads TGTGCCAGTGGACAGGGGGCACGACAGCCCCAGCATTTT.

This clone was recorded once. CDR3 coding DNA: TGTGCCAGCAGCTCCCGACGACACCGCTATGGCTACACCTTC. Its protein product is CASSSRRHRYGYTF. This chain links TRBV7-2 with TRBJ1-2; D gene ambiguous. The CDR3 runs to 14 residues. Germline V CDR1 and CDR2: SGHTA, FQGNSA. Deletions cut 4 bases from V and 4 bases from J, with 13 bases between.

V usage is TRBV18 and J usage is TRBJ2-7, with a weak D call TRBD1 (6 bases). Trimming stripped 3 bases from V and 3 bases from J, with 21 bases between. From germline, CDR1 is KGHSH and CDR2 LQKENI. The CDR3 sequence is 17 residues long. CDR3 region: CASSPSPTRRQVYEQYF. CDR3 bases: TGTGCCAGCTCACCTAGCCCCACGCGGAGACAGGTCTACGAGCAGTACTTC.

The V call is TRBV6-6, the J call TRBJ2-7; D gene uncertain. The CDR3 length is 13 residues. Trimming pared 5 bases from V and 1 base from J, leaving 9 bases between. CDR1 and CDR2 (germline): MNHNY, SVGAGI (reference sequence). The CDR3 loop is CASSPSGSYEQYF. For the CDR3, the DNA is TGTGCCAGCAGTCCCTCTGGATCCTACGAGCAGTACTTC.

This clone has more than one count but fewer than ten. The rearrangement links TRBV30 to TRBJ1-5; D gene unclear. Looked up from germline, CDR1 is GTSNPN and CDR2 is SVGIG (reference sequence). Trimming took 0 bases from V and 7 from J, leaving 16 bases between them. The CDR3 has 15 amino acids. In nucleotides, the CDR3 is TGTGCCTGGAGTGTCCCCCGTGGGCTGAACCAGCCCCAGCATTTT. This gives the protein CAWSVPRGLNQPQHF.

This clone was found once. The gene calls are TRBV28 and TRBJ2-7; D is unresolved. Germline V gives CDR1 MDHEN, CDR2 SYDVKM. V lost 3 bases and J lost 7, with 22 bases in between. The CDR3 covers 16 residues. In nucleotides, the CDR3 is TGTGCCAGCAGTTTGATCGGGCACTCCGATAGACGTGAGCAGTACTTC. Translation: CASSLIGHSDRREQYF.

This CDR3 reads CASSLQGAGYTEAFF. DNA for the CDR3: TGTGCCAGCAGTTTACAGGGCGCGGGGTACACTGAAGCTTTCTTT. The chain combines TRBV28 with TRBJ1-1; D possibly corresponds to TRBD1 (5 bases). Per germline, CDR1 MDHEN and CDR2 SYDVKM. V shed 2 bases and J shed 3 bases, with 13 bases lying between them. CDR3 length: 15 amino acids.

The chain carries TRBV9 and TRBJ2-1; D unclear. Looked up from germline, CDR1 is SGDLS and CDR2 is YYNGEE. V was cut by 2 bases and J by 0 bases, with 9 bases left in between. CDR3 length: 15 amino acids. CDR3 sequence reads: CASSVRWSSYNEQFF. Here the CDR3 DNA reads TGTGCCAGCAGCGTCCGATGGAGCTCCTACAATGAGCAGTTCTTC.

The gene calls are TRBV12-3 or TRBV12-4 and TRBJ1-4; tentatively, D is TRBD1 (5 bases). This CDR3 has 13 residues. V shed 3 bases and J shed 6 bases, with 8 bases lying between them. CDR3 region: CASSLGGDEKLFF. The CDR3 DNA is TGTGCCAGCAGTTTGGGGGGGGATGAAAAACTGTTTTTT.

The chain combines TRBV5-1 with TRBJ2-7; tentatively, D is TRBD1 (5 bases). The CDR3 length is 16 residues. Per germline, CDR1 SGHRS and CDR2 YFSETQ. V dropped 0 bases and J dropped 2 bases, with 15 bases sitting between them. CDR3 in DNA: TGCGCCAGCAGCTTGGCCAGAGACAGCGCGCCCTACGAGCAGTACTTC. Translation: CASSLARDSAPYEQYF.

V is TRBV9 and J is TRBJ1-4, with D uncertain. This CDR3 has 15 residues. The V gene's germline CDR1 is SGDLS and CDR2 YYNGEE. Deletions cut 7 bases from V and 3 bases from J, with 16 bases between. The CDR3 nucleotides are TGTGCCAGCGGGCCCGGGAGATCTTCTAATGAAAAACTGTTTTTT. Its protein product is CASGPGRSSNEKLFF.

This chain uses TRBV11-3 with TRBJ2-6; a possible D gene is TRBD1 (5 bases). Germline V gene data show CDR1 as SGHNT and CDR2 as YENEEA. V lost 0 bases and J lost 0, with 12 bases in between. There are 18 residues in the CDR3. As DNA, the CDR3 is TGTGCCAGCAGCTTAGAGGGGTGGCAGGGCTCTGGGGCCAACGTCCTGACTTTC. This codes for CASSLEGWQGSGANVLTF.

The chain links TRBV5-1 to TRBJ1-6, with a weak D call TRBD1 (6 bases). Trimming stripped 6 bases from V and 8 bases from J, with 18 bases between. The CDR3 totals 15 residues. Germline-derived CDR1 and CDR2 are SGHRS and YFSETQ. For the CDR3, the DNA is TGCGCCAGCAAAACTACCGGGACATTAGATTCACCCCTCCACTTT. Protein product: CASKTTGTLDSPLHF.

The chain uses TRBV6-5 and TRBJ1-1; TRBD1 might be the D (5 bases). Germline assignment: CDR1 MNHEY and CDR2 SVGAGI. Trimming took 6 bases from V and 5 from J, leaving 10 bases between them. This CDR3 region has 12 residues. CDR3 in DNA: TGTGCCAGCAGCTACGACAGAACTGAAGCTTTCTTT. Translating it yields CASSYDRTEAFF.

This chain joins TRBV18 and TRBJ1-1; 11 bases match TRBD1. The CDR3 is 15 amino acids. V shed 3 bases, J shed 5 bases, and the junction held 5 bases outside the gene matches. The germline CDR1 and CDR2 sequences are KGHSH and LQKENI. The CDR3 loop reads CASSPLGQGETEAFF. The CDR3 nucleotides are TGTGCCAGCTCACCCTTGGGACAGGGGGAAACTGAAGCTTTCTTT.

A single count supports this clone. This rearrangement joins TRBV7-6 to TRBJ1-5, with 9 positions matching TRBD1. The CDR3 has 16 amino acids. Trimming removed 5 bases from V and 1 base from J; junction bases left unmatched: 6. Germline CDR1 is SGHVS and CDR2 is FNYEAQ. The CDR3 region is CASSEGQGMSNQPQHF. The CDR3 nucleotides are TGTGCCAGCAGCGAGGGACAGGGCATGAGCAATCAGCCCCAGCATTTT.

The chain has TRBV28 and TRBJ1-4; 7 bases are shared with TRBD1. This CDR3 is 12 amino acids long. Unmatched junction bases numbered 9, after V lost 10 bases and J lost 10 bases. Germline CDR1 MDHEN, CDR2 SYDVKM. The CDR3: CAIQGRIGKLFF. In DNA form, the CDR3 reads TGTGCCATACAGGGGAGAATTGGAAAACTGTTTTTT.

The CDR3 nucleotides are TGTGCCAGCTTTGTCGGATCAGGGTCAGGCACTGAAGCTTTCTTT. Its translation is CASFVGSGSGTEAFF. The rearrangement joins TRBV6-5 to TRBJ1-1; tentative D call: TRBD1 (5 bases). CDR1 is MNHEY, CDR2 SVGAGI, per germline. The V end was cut by 8 bases, the J end by 4 bases, with 20 bases between. The CDR3 runs to 15 residues.